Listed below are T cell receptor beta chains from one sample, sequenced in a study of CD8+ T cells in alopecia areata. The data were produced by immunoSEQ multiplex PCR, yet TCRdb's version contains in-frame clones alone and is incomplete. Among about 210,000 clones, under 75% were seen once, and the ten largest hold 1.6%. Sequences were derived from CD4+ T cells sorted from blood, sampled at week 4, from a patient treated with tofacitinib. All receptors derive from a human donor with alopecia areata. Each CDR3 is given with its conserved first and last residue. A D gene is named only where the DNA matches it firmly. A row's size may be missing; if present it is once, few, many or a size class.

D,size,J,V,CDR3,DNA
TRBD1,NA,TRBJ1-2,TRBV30,CAWTSGGRGYTF,TGTGCCTGGACCTCAGGGGGCCGAGGCTACACCTTC
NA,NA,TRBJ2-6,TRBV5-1,CASSLDGAGANVLTF,TGCGCCAGCAGCTTGGATGGCGCTGGGGCCAACGTCCTGACTTTC
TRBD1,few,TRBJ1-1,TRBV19,CASTPQGAQNTEAFF,TGTGCCAGTACCCCCCAGGGGGCTCAGAACACTGAAGCTTTCTTT
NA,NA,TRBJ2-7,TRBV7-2,CASSSGVTREQYF,TGTGCCAGCAGCTCCGGGGTAACACGAGAGCAGTACTTC
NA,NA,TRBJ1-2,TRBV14,CASSQDRGRYTF,TGTGCCAGCAGCCAAGACAGGGGTCGCTACACCTTC
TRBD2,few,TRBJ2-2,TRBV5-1,CASSFHGLAGSTGELFF,TGCGCCAGCAGCTTTCACGGACTAGCGGGATCCACCGGGGAGCTGTTTTTT
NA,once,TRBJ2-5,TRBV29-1,CSVPGPSLEETQYF,TGCAGCGTGCCCGGGCCTTCCTTAGAAGAGACCCAGTACTTC
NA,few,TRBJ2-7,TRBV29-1,CSVVGHSTEQYF,TGCAGCGTTGTCGGTCACAGCACGGAGCAGTACTTC
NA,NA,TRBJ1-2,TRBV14,CASSQVVGTLYGYTF,TGTGCCAGCAGCCAAGTAGTCGGGACACTCTATGGCTACACCTTC
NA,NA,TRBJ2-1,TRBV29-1,CSVVSGADEQFF,TGCAGCGTTGTGTCGGGGGCAGATGAGCAGTTCTTC
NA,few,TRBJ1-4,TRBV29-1,CSVSNRLNEKLFF,TGCAGCGTTTCCAACAGATTAAATGAAAAACTGTTTTTT
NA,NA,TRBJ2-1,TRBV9,CASSTSDPVPEQFF,TGTGCCAGCAGCACCAGTGACCCCGTCCCCGAGCAGTTCTTC
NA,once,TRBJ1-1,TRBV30,CAWITLNTEAFF,TGTGCCTGGATAACTTTGAACACTGAAGCTTTCTTT